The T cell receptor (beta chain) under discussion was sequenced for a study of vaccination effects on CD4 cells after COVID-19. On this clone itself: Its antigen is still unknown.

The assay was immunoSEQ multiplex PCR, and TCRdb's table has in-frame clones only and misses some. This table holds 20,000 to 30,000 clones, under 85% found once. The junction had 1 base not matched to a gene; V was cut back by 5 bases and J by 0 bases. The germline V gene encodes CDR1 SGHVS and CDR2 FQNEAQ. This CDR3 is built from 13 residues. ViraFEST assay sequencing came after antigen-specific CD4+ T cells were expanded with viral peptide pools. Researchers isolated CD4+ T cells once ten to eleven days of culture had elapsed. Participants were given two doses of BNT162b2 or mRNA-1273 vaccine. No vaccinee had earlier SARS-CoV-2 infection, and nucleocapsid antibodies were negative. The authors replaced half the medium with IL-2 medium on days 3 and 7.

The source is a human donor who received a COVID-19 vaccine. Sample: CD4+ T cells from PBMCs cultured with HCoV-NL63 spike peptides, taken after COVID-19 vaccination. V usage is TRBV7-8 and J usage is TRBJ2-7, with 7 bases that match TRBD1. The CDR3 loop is CASSRTGSYEQYF. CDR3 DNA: TGTGCCAGCAGCCGGACAGGCTCCTACGAGCAGTACTTC. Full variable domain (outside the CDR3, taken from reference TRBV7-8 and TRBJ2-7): GAGVSQSPRYKVAKRGQDVALRCDPISGHVSLFWYQQALGQGPEFLTYFQNEAQLDKSGLPSDRFFAERPEGSVSTLKIQRTQQEDSAVYLCASSRTGSYEQYFGPGTRLTVT.